Listed here is a single TCR beta chain. The sample is drawn from a study of blood T cell repertoires in COVID-19. Study information: Samples of COVID-19 (acute and convalescent) were obtained from the United States, Italy and Spain.

How the authors handled the data: Reference gene primer amplification gave estimated nucleated cell counts. The assay was immunoSEQ multiplex PCR, and TCRdb's table has in-frame clones only and misses some. V and J calls and clone size follow that table, whereas D and trimming were derived from the DNA. The sample consists of under 250,000 clones, around 88% of them appearing once. Specimen: peripheral blood. The clonotype was recovered from a man in his forties with active or convalescent COVID-19.

Written as DNA, the CDR3 is TGTGCCAGTAGCGGGGGGGGAGCTGCAAACACCATATATTTT. It translates to CASSGGGAANTIYF. V and J are TRBV19 and TRBJ1-3; maybe TRBD1 (5 bases). Looked up from germline, CDR1 is LNHDA and CDR2 is SQIVND (reference sequence). Trimming stripped 6 bases from V and 6 bases from J, with 15 bases between. This CDR3 has 14 residues.